Below are 21 T cell receptor beta chains sequenced from a single sample in a study of blood T cells in healthy people across ages. Next came a second PCR, run for about 7 to 12 cycles, which used a sample-barcoded 5' primer along with a J-beta primer mix. A single record per CDR3 protein comes from TCRdb applying MiXCR to the 5' RACE reads. This table holds about 970,000 distinct CDR3 sequences, roughly 50% found once. Sequencing input: blood. The receptors originated from a woman aged 60-75 years in good health.

The rearrangement links TRBV24-1 to TRBJ2-3; no reliable D call. V shed 0 bases and J shed 4 bases, with 10 bases lying between them. Germline CDR1 is KGHDR and CDR2 is SFDVKD. The CDR3 has 15 residues. Written as DNA, the CDR3 is TGTGCCACCAGTGATTTGCGAGGAAGTTCAGATACGCAGTATTTT. As protein: CATSDLRGSSDTQYF.

This chain connects TRBV3-1 to TRBJ1-5; D remains unclear. Germline-derived CDR1 and CDR2 are LGHDT and YNNKEL (reference sequence). Trimming shortened V by 11 bases and J by 9 bases, and 5 bases separated the two germline ends. The CDR3 loop spans 8 amino acids. CDR3 in amino acids: CALLPQHF. The CDR3 DNA is TGTGCCCTCCTGCCCCAGCATTTT.

This chain joins TRBV29-1 and TRBJ2-1; D not certain. V was cut by 7 bases and J by 6 bases, with 13 bases left in between. Germline V gives CDR1 SQVTM, CDR2 ANQGSEA. The CDR3 is 12 residues long. In nucleotides, the CDR3 is TGCAGCGGAGCTGAGTACCGCAATGAGCAGTTCTTC. Amino acids: CSGAEYRNEQFF.

This clonotype was seen only a few times. The CDR3 sequence is CASSPFSTVGHGYTF. The CDR3 DNA reads TGTGCCAGCAGTCCCTTTTCTACAGTGGGGCATGGCTACACCTTC. The chain recombines TRBV12-3 or TRBV12-4 with TRBJ1-2, with D possibly matching TRBD1 (5 bases). This CDR3 has 15 residues. The ends were cut back, 5 bases at V and 6 bases at J, with 19 bases in the middle.

This clonotype was detected ten times or more. The chain couples TRBV7-2 to TRBJ1-5; no reliable D call. V dropped 1 base and J dropped 12 bases, with 10 bases sitting between them. Germline V gene sequence: CDR1 SGHTA, CDR2 FQGNSA. The CDR3 is 12 residues long. The CDR3 DNA reads TGTGCCAGCAGCTTAGGTCGCGGTTTCCAGCATTTT. Protein product: CASSLGRGFQHF.

There are a few counts of this clonotype. This chain links TRBV12-3 or TRBV12-4 with TRBJ2-7; 11 bases line up with TRBD1. The V and J ends lost 3 bases and 5 bases, in that order; junction bases with no gene match: 6. The CDR3 length is 15 residues. The CDR3 DNA sequence: TGTGCCAGCAGTTTTCGGGGACAGGGGGGCCACGAGCAGTACTTC. Its translation is CASSFRGQGGHEQYF.

This chain connects TRBV10-3 to TRBJ1-4; weak D call: TRBD1 (5 bases). Trimming removed 8 bases at V and 5 bases at J, with 9 bases between. The CDR3 totals 12 residues. The germline V gene encodes CDR1 ENHRY and CDR2 SYGVKD. For the CDR3, the DNA is TGTGCCATCGGGGGGTCGAATGAAAAACTGTTTTTT. Its translation: CAIGGSNEKLFF.

This clonotype was picked up many times. The J gene is TRBJ2-7, the V gene TRBV7-2, with TRBD1 matching over 11 bases. Germline loops: CDR1 SGHTA, CDR2 FQGNSA. Unmatched junction bases numbered 12, after V lost 4 bases and J lost 4 bases. This CDR3 contains 17 residues. This CDR3 reads CASSSGVSDRGLYEQYF. In nucleotides, the CDR3 is TGTGCCAGCAGCTCTGGGGTATCGGACAGGGGGCTTTACGAGCAGTACTTC.

The chain links TRBV5-6 to TRBJ1-5; D is undetermined. V was clipped by 1 base and J by 1 base, with 12 bases between them. CDR3 size: 16 residues. Germline V gene data show CDR1 as SGHDT and CDR2 as YYEEEE. The DNA for the CDR3 is TGTGCCAGCAGCTTGCAGGTTGGAGAGAGCAATCAGCCCCAGCATTTT. Translated, it gives CASSLQVGESNQPQHF.

This chain links TRBV29-1 with TRBJ2-5; 8 bases match TRBD2. Unmatched junction bases numbered 8, after V lost 7 bases and J lost 4 bases. This CDR3 region has 13 residues. The V gene's germline CDR1 is SQVTM and CDR2 ANQGSEA. Written as DNA, the CDR3 is TGCAGCGCTCAAGGGACTAGGGGAGAGACCCAGTACTTC. Protein product: CSAQGTRGETQYF.

The chain carries TRBV4-1 and TRBJ1-2; D gene unclear. This CDR3 spans 11 amino acids. V was pared by 3 bases and J by 7 bases, with 6 bases between. The V gene's germline CDR1 is MGHRA and CDR2 YSYEKL. The CDR3 DNA reads as TGCGCCAGCAGCCACAGGTTTGGCTACACCTTC. As protein: CASSHRFGYTF.

The chain employs TRBV25-1 and TRBJ2-7; D remains ambiguous. V lost 6 bases and J lost 6, with 9 bases in between. This CDR3 is 11 amino acids long. Germline CDR1 is MGHDK and CDR2 is SYGVNS. The CDR3, as DNA: TGTGCCAGCAGCGCCTTAGTCGAGCAGTACTTC. Its protein is CASSALVEQYF.

DNA of the CDR3: TGTGCCAGCAGTTTTGTCCGCAGGGGATATGGCTACACCTTC. It specifies CASSFVRRGYGYTF. The chain couples TRBV28 to TRBJ1-2, with a weak D call TRBD1 (6 bases). Germline CDR1 is MDHEN and CDR2 is SYDVKM. The CDR3 has 14 amino acids. Deletions cut 3 bases from V and 5 bases from J, with 13 bases between.

The chain links TRBV12-3 or TRBV12-4 to TRBJ2-5; D is possibly TRBD2 (5 bases). The CDR3 covers 15 residues. V dropped 2 bases and J dropped 4 bases, with 14 bases sitting between them. The CDR3 region is CASSLRRQAAETQYF. The DNA of the CDR3 is TGTGCCAGCAGTTTACGGAGGCAGGCGGCAGAGACCCAGTACTTC.

The chain is built from TRBV6-1 and TRBJ1-5; a weak D match, TRBD1 (6 bases). The CDR3 totals 14 residues. Germline loops: CDR1 MNHNS, CDR2 SASEGT. Trimming stripped 5 bases from V and 5 bases from J, with 13 bases between. In nucleotides, the CDR3 is TGTGCCAGCAGTACACAGGGAGGGGATCAGCCCCAGCATTTT. Translated: CASSTQGGDQPQHF.

V gene TRBV6-2 or TRBV6-3 combines with J gene TRBJ2-7; no clear D gene. Trimming cost V 2 bases and J 2 bases, with 10 bases left between them. Germline assignment: CDR1 MNHEY and CDR2 SVGEGT. There are 14 residues in the CDR3. CDR3 bases: TGTGCCAGCAGTTACGGTGCCGCACCCTACGAGCAGTACTTC. Encoded protein: CASSYGAAPYEQYF.

The rearrangement joins TRBV11-2 to TRBJ2-5; no clear D gene. The CDR3 is made up of 13 amino acids. Germline V gene data show CDR1 as SGHAT and CDR2 as FQNNGV. Trimming removed 9 bases at V and 7 bases at J, with 18 bases between. The CDR3 loop is CASTGARVGTQYF. The CDR3 DNA is TGTGCCAGTACCGGAGCCCGAGTCGGGACCCAGTACTTC.

This chain connects TRBV19 to TRBJ2-7, with TRBD1 identical over 10 bases. V lost 7 bases and J lost 6; bases outside the gene matches: 6. The CDR3 extends over 13 amino acids. The germline gives CDR1 LNHDA, CDR2 SQIVND (reference sequence). CDR3 DNA: TGTGCCAGTAAGGGGACAGGGGCTCTCGAGCAGTACTTC. Residues: CASKGTGALEQYF.

The chain employs TRBV30 and TRBJ1-2; D ambiguous. Germline values: CDR1 GTSNPN, CDR2 SVGIG (reference sequence). V was clipped by 0 bases and J by 4 bases, with 12 bases between them. There are 14 residues in the CDR3. The CDR3 loop reads CAWSVNPEVYGYTF. As DNA, the CDR3 is TGTGCCTGGAGTGTGAACCCGGAGGTCTATGGCTACACCTTC.

The genes are TRBV12-3 or TRBV12-4 and TRBJ1-1; D might be TRBD1 (5 bases). There are 14 residues in the CDR3. The germline V and J ends were trimmed by 3 bases and 0 bases, with 8 bases remaining between them. The CDR3 reads CASSFNRLNTEAFF. CDR3 in DNA: TGTGCCAGCAGTTTTAACAGGCTGAACACTGAAGCTTTCTTT.

This clonotype has a handful of counts. The chain carries TRBV5-1 and TRBJ2-3; D is possibly TRBD1 or TRBD2 (5 bases each). Trimming shortened V by 4 bases and J by 2 bases, and 14 bases separated the two germline ends. This CDR3 comprises 15 residues. Per the germline V gene, CDR1 is SGHRS and CDR2 is YFSETQ. The DNA of the CDR3 is TGCGCCAGCAGCCCGGGACGGGGAGACACAGATACGCAGTATTTT. Its translation is CASSPGRGDTDTQYF.